This record concerns one TCR beta chain sequence. Antigen unknown. The data were taken from a study of T cell responses to AZD1222 COVID-19 vaccine. Germline CDR1 and CDR2: SGHRS and YFSETQ. V lost 3 bases and J lost 3; bases outside the gene matches: 9. This CDR3 is 15 amino acids long. Study-wide points: A rise in Spike-specific TCR breadth and depth followed two AZD1222 doses. Only 5 to 7 individuals given AZD1222 were seropositive at baseline. Clonal diversity was possibly underestimated, and white British individuals and females predominated among donors.

Both about-4-week and about-12-week second-dose recipients were combined. Sequencing was performed with immunoSEQ multiplex PCR; in TCRdb, only in-frame clones are kept and a portion is missing. The sample includes around 190,000 clones, 85% to 95% of them seen just once. Sequenced here: peripheral blood, sampled 28 days after the second AZD1222 dose. The clonotype originates from an adult who received the AZD1222 COVID-19 vaccine. This chain joins TRBV5-1 and TRBJ2-7, with 7 bases fitting TRBD1. In DNA, the CDR3 is TGCGCCAGCAGCTCCATCCCGGGACAGCGCTACGAGCAGTACTTC. Amino acid sequence: CASSSIPGQRYEQYF.